The 25 T cell receptor beta chains presented below share a single source sample, sequenced in a study of CD8 T cells in Susac syndrome. After extraction with the RNeasy kit, 0.5 to 1 ug of the RNA was reverse transcribed using random hexamers. TCRdb fed the immunoSEQ multiplex PCR reads into MiXCR, producing one record per CDR3 protein. The sample comprises 150,000 to 200,000 distinct CDR3 sequences, approximately 95% of which are singletons, and 0.15% to 0.2% rests with the top ten. Sample: CD8+ T cells from PBMCs. The receptors derive from a human donor with multiple sclerosis.

CDR3 in DNA: TGCGCCAGCAGCCAAATAGTGCTAGCGGGGGCCTACGAGCAGTACTTC. It codes for CASSQIVLAGAYEQYF. The chain is built from TRBV4-1 and TRBJ2-7; 10 bases agree with TRBD2. The V and J ends lost 2 bases and 2 bases, in that order; junction bases with no gene match: 6. Germline CDR1 MGHRA, CDR2 YSYEKL. This CDR3 has 16 amino acids.

The chain links TRBV29-1 to TRBJ1-2; TRBD1 matches at 10 bases. The germline V gene encodes CDR1 SQVTM and CDR2 ANQGSEA. V lost 4 bases and J lost 0; bases outside the gene matches: 8. This CDR3 is 16 amino acids long. The CDR3 nucleotides read TGCAGCGTTGTTCCCTGGGACAGGGGAGCTAACTATGGCTACACCTTC. Translated: CSVVPWDRGANYGYTF.

V usage is TRBV20-1 and J usage is TRBJ2-3; D uncertain. Germline V CDR1 and CDR2: DFQATT, SNEGSKA (reference sequence). The CDR3 runs to 13 residues. V was cut by 2 bases and J by 2 bases, with 8 bases left in between. The CDR3 nucleotides are TGCAGTGCTAGACCCTATTACACAGATACGCAGTATTTT. Amino acids: CSARPYYTDTQYF.

The chain links TRBV7-9 to TRBJ1-4; 9 bases match TRBD1. The CDR3 loop spans 15 amino acids. The V and J ends lost 6 bases and 5 bases, in that order; junction bases with no gene match: 7. Per the germline V gene, CDR1 is SEHNR and CDR2 is FQNEAQ (reference sequence). In DNA form, the CDR3 reads TGTGCCAGCAGGGCCAATGACAGGGGGAATGAAAAACTGTTTTTT. Its translation: CASRANDRGNEKLFF.

The chain has TRBV9 and TRBJ2-6, with TRBD2 as a possible D gene (6 bases). V was cut by 4 bases and J by 2 bases, with 10 bases left in between. Per germline, CDR1 SGDLS and CDR2 YYNGEE. CDR3 length: 15 residues. CDR3: CASSSGGAGANVLTF. CDR3 sequence (DNA): TGTGCCAGCAGCTCCGGAGGGGCTGGGGCCAACGTCCTGACTTTC.

The V gene is TRBV15, the J gene TRBJ2-1; no reliable D call. This CDR3 has 12 amino acids. Trimming shortened V by 5 bases and J by 5 bases, and 7 bases separated the two germline ends. CDR1 and CDR2 (germline): LNHNV, YYDKDF (reference sequence). CDR3 in DNA: TGTGCCACCAGCCCCCCGAACAATGAGCAGTTCTTC. Translating it yields CATSPPNNEQFF.

The chain couples TRBV9 to TRBJ2-7, with D unresolved. Trimming shortened V by 4 bases and J by 0 bases, and 11 bases separated the two germline ends. Germline-derived CDR1 and CDR2 are SGDLS and YYNGEE. The CDR3 runs to 14 residues. The CDR3 DNA sequence: TGTGCCAGCAGCCCCCAGCACAGCTCCTACGAGCAGTACTTC. The encoded protein is CASSPQHSSYEQYF.

The chain combines TRBV15 with TRBJ2-7, with a possible D match to TRBD2 (5 bases). This CDR3 comprises 14 residues. Germline CDR1 LNHNV, CDR2 YYDKDF (reference sequence). V was clipped by 5 bases and J by 5 bases, with 16 bases between them. CDR3 coding DNA: TGTGCCACCAGCGAGATCGGCGGGTACAACGAGCAGTACTTC. Translated, it gives CATSEIGGYNEQYF.

This CDR3 is CASSEGRTQYF. The CDR3 region has the DNA TGTGCCAGCAGTGAGGGTAGGACCCAGTACTTC. This chain joins TRBV2 and TRBJ2-5; D gene uncertain. Germline lookup yields CDR1 SNHLY and CDR2 FYNNEI. The ends were cut back, 3 bases at V and 7 bases at J, with 6 bases in the middle. The CDR3 is 11 amino acids.

The chain links TRBV29-1 to TRBJ2-6, with 7 bases fitting TRBD1. Germline CDR1 and CDR2: SQVTM and ANQGSEA. The CDR3 is 15 residues long. The ends lost 6 bases at V and 0 bases at J; junction bases unmatched: 5. The CDR3 bases are TGCAGCGTAGACAGGGATCACTCTGGGGCCAACGTCCTGACTTTC. Protein product: CSVDRDHSGANVLTF. The variable domain in full, completed from reference TRBV29-1 and TRBJ2-6, reads SAVISQKPSRDICQRGTSLTIQCQVDSQVTMMFWYRQQPGQSLTLIATANQGSEATYESGFVIDKFPISRPNLTFSTLTVSNMSPEDSSIYLCSVDRDHSGANVLTFGAGSRLTVL.

The chain couples TRBV2 to TRBJ2-2, with a possible D match to TRBD1 (5 bases). This CDR3 contains 11 residues. V was shortened by 6 bases and J by 6 bases, with 5 bases between the two germline ends. Germline V gene lookup returns CDR1 SNHLY and CDR2 FYNNEI. CDR3 protein: CASRGAGELFF. In nucleotides, the CDR3 is TGTGCCAGCAGAGGGGCCGGGGAGCTGTTTTTT.

The rearrangement links TRBV10-3 to TRBJ2-5; D unclear. CDR1 is ENHRY and CDR2 is SYGVKD in the germline V gene. The CDR3 consists of 11 residues. Trimming took 2 bases from V and 2 from J, leaving 0 bases between them. CDR3 amino acids: CAISEQETQYF. The DNA of the CDR3 is TGTGCCATCAGTGAGCAAGAGACCCAGTACTTC.

The CDR3 nucleotides are TGTGCCACCAGCAGAGGTCGAGGACAGGGCAGCACAGATACGCAGTATTTT. It specifies CATSRGRGQGSTDTQYF. The genes are TRBV15 and TRBJ2-3; 8 positions match TRBD1. CDR1 LNHNV and CDR2 YYDKDF come from the germline V gene (reference sequence). Germline trimming cut 1 base from V and 0 bases from J; bases unmatched to any gene: 6. This CDR3 has 17 amino acids.

The V call is TRBV29-1, the J call TRBJ1-1, with D tentatively TRBD1 (6 bases). The CDR3 has 15 amino acids. Trimming cost V 6 bases and J 0 bases, with 17 bases left between them. Looked up from germline, CDR1 is SQVTM and CDR2 is ANQGSEA. This CDR3 is CSVETKTGLNTEAFF. As DNA, the CDR3 is TGCAGCGTCGAAACCAAAACAGGGCTGAACACTGAAGCTTTCTTT.

The chain combines TRBV29-1 with TRBJ2-2, with D possibly called TRBD1 or TRBD2 (7 bases each). V was cut by 5 bases and J by 6 bases, with 19 bases left in between. The CDR3 extends over 15 amino acids. From germline, CDR1 is SQVTM and CDR2 ANQGSEA. This CDR3 is CSVKRDSPPAGELFF. CDR3 nucleotides: TGCAGCGTTAAGCGGGACAGCCCACCAGCCGGGGAGCTGTTTTTT.

J is TRBJ2-7 and V is TRBV20-1; D tentatively reads TRBD1 or TRBD2 (6 bases each). V was clipped by 6 bases and J by 5 bases, with 17 bases between them. The CDR3 spans 13 residues. Per germline, CDR1 DFQATT and CDR2 SNEGSKA (reference sequence). CDR3 residues: CSAYPGGLDEQYF. The CDR3 bases are TGCAGTGCGTACCCCGGGGGCCTGGACGAGCAGTACTTC.

Worth noting for this clonotype: At one boundary the junction diverges from the germline segment, which might be a read error. The V call is TRBV20-1, the J call TRBJ1-5; weak D call: TRBD1 (5 bases). The length of the CDR3 is 15 residues. Per germline, CDR1 DFQATT and CDR2 SNEGSKA (reference sequence). CDR3: CSARDRGGSHQPQHF. CDR3 in DNA: TGCAGTGCTAGAGATAGGGGAGGTAGCCATCAGCCCCAGCATTTT.

The rearrangement joins TRBV29-1 to TRBJ1-5; D is uncertain. Germline CDR1 and CDR2: SQVTM and ANQGSEA. Trimming removed 7 bases from V and 3 bases from J, with 10 bases in between. The CDR3 has 12 residues. In DNA, the CDR3 is TGCAGCGCTATTTTGGACAATCAGCCCCAGCATTTT. Translating gives CSAILDNQPQHF.

V is TRBV29-1 and J is TRBJ2-7; D is ambiguous. Trimming cost V 6 bases and J 0 bases, with 6 bases left between them. CDR3 size: 11 residues. CDR1 and CDR2 (germline): SQVTM, ANQGSEA. The CDR3 bases are TGCAGCGTATCGATCTCCTACGAGCAGTACTTC. It yields the protein CSVSISYEQYF.

This chain connects TRBV7-9 to TRBJ2-1; 11 bases are shared with TRBD2. CDR3 length equals 17 residues. Germline CDR1 SEHNR, CDR2 FQNEAQ (reference sequence). V lost 4 bases to trimming and J lost 9 bases; unmatched junction nucleotides: 14. DNA for the CDR3: TGTGCCAGCAGCTCCCCAACACTAGCGGGAGAGCTCGGTGAGCAGTTCTTC. Translated: CASSSPTLAGELGEQFF.

Here the CDR3 reads CASSEVVAGLFNTGELFF. The CDR3 nucleotides are TGCGCCAGCTCGGAAGTAGTAGCGGGTTTATTTAACACCGGGGAGCTGTTTTTT. The rearrangement links TRBV4-1 to TRBJ2-2; 7 bases are shared with TRBD2. Trimming at V came to 8 bases and at J to 2 bases, leaving 17 bases not matched to a gene. The CDR3 has 18 amino acids. Looked up from germline, CDR1 is MGHRA and CDR2 is YSYEKL.

In the case of this clonotype: Sequence at one end of the junction differs from germline and may be a read error. The V and J genes are TRBV28 and TRBJ2-3; 10 positions agree with TRBD2. This CDR3 region has 18 residues. Germline V gives CDR1 MDHEN, CDR2 SYDVKM. DNA of the CDR3: TGTGCCAGCAGTTTTAGAGGACTAGCGGACTCATTCGCAGATACGCAGTGTTTT. Residues: CASSFRGLADSFADTQCF.

The rearrangement joins TRBV2 to TRBJ2-3, with 13 bases fitting TRBD2. V lost 3 bases and J lost 5; bases outside the gene matches: 8. This CDR3 comprises 17 residues. Germline CDR1 and CDR2: SNHLY and FYNNEI. CDR3 sequence: CASSDRGTSGAGDTQYF. The CDR3 bases are TGTGCCAGCAGTGATCGGGGGACTAGCGGGGCTGGAGATACGCAGTATTTT.

The rearrangement joins TRBV2 to TRBJ1-1; D gene uncertain. CDR1 and CDR2 from the germline V gene are SNHLY and FYNNEI. Trimming cost V 5 bases and J 6 bases, with 13 bases left between them. The CDR3 has 13 amino acids. CDR3 nucleotide sequence: TGTGCCAGCAGTCAACTTCGTACCCCTGAAGCTTTCTTT. Its translation: CASSQLRTPEAFF.

This rearrangement joins TRBV11-2 to TRBJ2-2; D not certain. Trimming pared 1 base from V and 4 bases from J, leaving 10 bases between. Germline CDR1 SGHAT, CDR2 FQNNGV. The CDR3 length is 15 residues. CDR3 amino acids: CASSLVTPTTGELFF. In DNA form, the CDR3 reads TGTGCCAGCAGCTTAGTTACCCCTACCACCGGGGAGCTGTTTTTT.